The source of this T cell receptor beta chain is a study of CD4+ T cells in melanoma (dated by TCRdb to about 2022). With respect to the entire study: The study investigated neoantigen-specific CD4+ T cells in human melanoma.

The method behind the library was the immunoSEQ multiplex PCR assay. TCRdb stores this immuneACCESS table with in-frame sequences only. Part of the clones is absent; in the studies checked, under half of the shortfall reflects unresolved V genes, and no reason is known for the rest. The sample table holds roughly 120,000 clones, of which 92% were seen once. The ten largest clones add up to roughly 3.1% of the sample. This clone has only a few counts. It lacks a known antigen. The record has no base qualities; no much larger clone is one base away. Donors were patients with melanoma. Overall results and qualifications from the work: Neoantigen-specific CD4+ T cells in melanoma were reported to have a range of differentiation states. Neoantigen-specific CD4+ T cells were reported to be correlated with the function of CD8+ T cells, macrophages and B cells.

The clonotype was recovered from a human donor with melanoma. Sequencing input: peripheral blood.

CDR3 loop: CASNTQNQPQHF. The nucleotides are TGTGCCAGCAATACTCAGAATCAGCCCCAGCATTTT. The chain couples TRBV28 to TRBJ1-5, with no confidently assigned D gene. The germline V gene provides CDR1 MDHEN and CDR2 SYDVKM. The CDR3 runs 12 residues from the cysteine to the phenylalanine. The retained sequence is limited to the CDR3, 36 bases, with the frame set at the first base. Relative to germline, V is 7 bases shorter and J is 4 bases shorter, with 8 bases between their ends.